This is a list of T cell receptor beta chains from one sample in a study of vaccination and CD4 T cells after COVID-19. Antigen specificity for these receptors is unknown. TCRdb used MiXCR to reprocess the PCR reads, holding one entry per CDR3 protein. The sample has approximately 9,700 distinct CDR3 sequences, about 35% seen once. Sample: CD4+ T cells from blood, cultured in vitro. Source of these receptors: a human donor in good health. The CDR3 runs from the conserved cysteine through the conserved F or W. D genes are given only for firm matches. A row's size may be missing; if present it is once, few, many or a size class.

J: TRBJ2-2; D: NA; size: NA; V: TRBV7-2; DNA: TGTGCCAGCAGCTTAGAGGCTACCGGGGAGCTGTTTTTT; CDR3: CASSLEATGELFF
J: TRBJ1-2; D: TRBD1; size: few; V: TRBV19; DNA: TGTGCCAGTCGCCCCGGGACAGGGGGCCGGGAGGGCTACACCTTC; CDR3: CASRPGTGGREGYTF
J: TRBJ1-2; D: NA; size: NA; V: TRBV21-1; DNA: TGTGCCAGCAGCACAGGGGGGGGGGACTATGGCTACACCTTC; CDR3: CASSTGGGDYGYTF
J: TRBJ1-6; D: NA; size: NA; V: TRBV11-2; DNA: TGTGCCAGCAGCTTAGGAGGCGTTTCACCCCTCCACTTT; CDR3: CASSLGGVSPLHF
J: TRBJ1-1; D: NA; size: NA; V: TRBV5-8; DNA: TGTGCCAGCAGCTTGGTGACAGGCACGGCTTTCTTT; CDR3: CASSLVTGTAFF
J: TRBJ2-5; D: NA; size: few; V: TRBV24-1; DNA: TGTGCCACCAGTGACCAACACGGCAGGGAGACCCAGTACTTC; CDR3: CATSDQHGRETQYF
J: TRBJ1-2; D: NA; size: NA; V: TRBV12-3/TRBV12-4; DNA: TGTGCCAGCAGTTCCTGGGGGGGCGAGAATGGCTACACCTTC; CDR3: CASSSWGGENGYTF
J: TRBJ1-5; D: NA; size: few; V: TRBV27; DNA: TGTGCCAGCAGTTTAATGGGTCAGCCCCAGCATTTT; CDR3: CASSLMGQPQHF
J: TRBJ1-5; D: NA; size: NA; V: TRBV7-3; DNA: TGTGCCAGCAGCTTCTGTCAGGGTCGCAATCAGCCCCAGCATTTT; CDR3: CASSFCQGRNQPQHF
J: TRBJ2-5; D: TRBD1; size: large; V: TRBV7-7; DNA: TGTGCTAGCAGCTTAGGTACAGGGGTAATGGAGACCCAGTACTTC; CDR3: CASSLGTGVMETQYF
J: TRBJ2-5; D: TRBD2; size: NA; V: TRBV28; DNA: TGTGCCAGCAGTAGGGGCAAGACTAGCGGGACAGGAGAGACCCAGTACTTC; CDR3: CASSRGKTSGTGETQYF
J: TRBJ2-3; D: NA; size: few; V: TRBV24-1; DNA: TGTGCCACCGGCGGCTCCTTCACAGATACGCAGTATTTT; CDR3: CATGGSFTDTQYF
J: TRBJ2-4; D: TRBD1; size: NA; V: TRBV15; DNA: TGTGCCACCAGCCCCTTCGGACAGGGGGAAAACATTCAGTACTTC; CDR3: CATSPFGQGENIQYF
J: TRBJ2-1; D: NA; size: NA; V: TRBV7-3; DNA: TGTGCCAGCAGCTTAAGGGTCCACAATGAGCAGTTCTTC; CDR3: CASSLRVHNEQFF
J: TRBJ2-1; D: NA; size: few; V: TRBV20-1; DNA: TGCAGTGCCCCCGGACCGTCCCGGCTCCTCAATGAGCAGTTCTTC; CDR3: CSAPGPSRLLNEQFF
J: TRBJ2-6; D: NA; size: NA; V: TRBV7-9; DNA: TGTGCCAGCAGCTTAGGTGGGGCCAACGTCCTGACTTTC; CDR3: CASSLGGANVLTF
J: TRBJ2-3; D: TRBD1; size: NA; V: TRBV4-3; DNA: TGCGCCAGCAGCTATGGGACAGGGAGAACAGATACGCAGTATTTT; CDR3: CASSYGTGRTDTQYF
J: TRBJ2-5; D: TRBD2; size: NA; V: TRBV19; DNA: TGTGCCAGTAGACTAGCGGGAGAGACCCAGTACTTC; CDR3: CASRLAGETQYF
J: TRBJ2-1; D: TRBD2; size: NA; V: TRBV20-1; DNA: TGCAGTGCTCTAGAGATTAGCGGGAGCCTCGGGGGTGAGCAGTTCTTC; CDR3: CSALEISGSLGGEQFF
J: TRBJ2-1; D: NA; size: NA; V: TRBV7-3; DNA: TGTGCCAGCAGCTCATCCCCCGACAGGGAGCAGTTCTTC; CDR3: CASSSSPDREQFF
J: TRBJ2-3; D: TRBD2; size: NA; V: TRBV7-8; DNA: TGTGCCAGCAGCTTACTAGCGGCTACGGGGACAGATACGCAGTATTTT; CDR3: CASSLLAATGTDTQYF
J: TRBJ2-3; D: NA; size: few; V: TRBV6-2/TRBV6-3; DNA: TGTGCCAGCAGTCCGTGGACGGGAGATACGCAGTATTTT; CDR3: CASSPWTGDTQYF
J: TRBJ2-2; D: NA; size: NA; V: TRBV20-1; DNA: TGCAGTGCTAGAGACGGCAGGGACCCCGGGGAGCTGTTTTTT; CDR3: CSARDGRDPGELFF